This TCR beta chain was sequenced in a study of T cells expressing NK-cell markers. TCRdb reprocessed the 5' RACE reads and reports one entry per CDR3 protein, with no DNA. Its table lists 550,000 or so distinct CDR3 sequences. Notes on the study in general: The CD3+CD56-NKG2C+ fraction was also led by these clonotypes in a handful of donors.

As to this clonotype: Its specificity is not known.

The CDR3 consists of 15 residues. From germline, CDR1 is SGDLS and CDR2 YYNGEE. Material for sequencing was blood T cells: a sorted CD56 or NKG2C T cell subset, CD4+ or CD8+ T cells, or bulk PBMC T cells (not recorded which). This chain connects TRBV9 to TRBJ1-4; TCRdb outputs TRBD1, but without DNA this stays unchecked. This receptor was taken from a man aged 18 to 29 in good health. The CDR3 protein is CASSVAGTVGEKLFF.